This T cell receptor beta chain emerged from a study of PD-1 blockade in classical Hodgkin lymphoma. Sample time point: cycle 4 day 1 (C4D1), after 6 weeks of nivolumab. In every patient, relapse followed autologous stem cell transplantation, while exposure to brentuximab vedotin differed. TCRdb's table, derived via immunoSEQ multiplex PCR, lists solely in-frame clones and lacks some. This table has 15,000 to 20,000 clones, 65% to 85% appearing once. The germline V and J ends were trimmed by 5 bases and 1 base, with 12 bases remaining between them. This CDR3 has 14 residues. From germline, CDR1 is SGHTS and CDR2 YDEGEE.

This chain uses TRBV5-8 with TRBJ1-1; D unclear. The sequence was collected from a human donor with classical Hodgkin lymphoma. This specimen consisted of peripheral blood mononuclear cells (PBMCs), obtained before the fourth cycle of nivolumab. The CDR3 sequence: CASRRKPQNTEAFF. As DNA, the CDR3 is TGTGCCAGCAGACGTAAACCTCAGAACACTGAAGCTTTCTTT. Combining the CDR3 with reference TRBV5-8 and TRBJ1-1 gives the whole variable domain EAGVTQSPTHLIKTRGQQATLRCSPISGHTSVYWYQQALGLGLQFLLWYDEGEERNRGNFPPRFSGRQFPNYSSELNVNALELEDSALYLCASRRKPQNTEAFFGQGTRLTVV.